The 9 T cell receptor beta chains below come from one sample, sequenced in a study of blood T cell repertoires in COVID-19. Assay used: immunoSEQ multiplex PCR; TCRdb lists only in-frame clones, some missing. Altogether 69,000 or so clones are present, approximately 81% being singletons, with the ten largest covering about 4.4%. The sequencing input was peripheral blood. All receptors derive from a woman at least 80 years old with active or convalescent COVID-19.

In nucleotides, the CDR3 is TGTGCCAGCAGCTCTCGACAGCGAGGTCATTATAATTCACCCCTCCACTTT. This gives the protein CASSSRQRGHYNSPLHF. This sequence joins TRBV5-6 and TRBJ1-6; TRBD1 might be the D (5 bases). The CDR3 sequence is 17 residues long. CDR1 is SGHDT and CDR2 is YYEEEE in the germline V gene. The V end was cut by 3 bases, the J end by 4 bases, with 17 bases between. Drawing the rest from reference TRBV5-6 and TRBJ1-6, the complete variable domain is DAGVTQSPTHLIKTRGQQVTLRCSPKSGHDTVSWYQQALGQGPQFIFQYYEEEERQRGNFPDRFSGHQFPNYSSELNVNALLLGDSALYLCASSSRQRGHYNSPLHFGNGTRLTVT.

This clone appeared a few times. The rearrangement links TRBV19 to TRBJ1-3; a weak D match, TRBD1 (5 bases). The germline gives CDR1 LNHDA, CDR2 SQIVND (reference sequence). V lost 7 bases and J 0 bases, leaving 10 bases between the germline ends. CDR3 size: 14 residues. The CDR3 DNA is TGTGCCAGTACTTCAGGGTCCTCTGGAAACACCATATATTTT. Encoded protein: CASTSGSSGNTIYF.

V usage is TRBV7-8 and J usage is TRBJ1-2; TRBD1 is a possible D gene (6 bases). This CDR3 region has 15 residues. Germline assignment: CDR1 SGHVS and CDR2 FQNEAQ. The V and J ends lost 4 bases and 8 bases respectively, with 20 bases between them. CDR3 amino acids: CASSSPRGALGGYTF. As DNA, the CDR3 is TGTGCCAGCAGCTCCCCGCGGGGGGCTTTAGGCGGCTACACCTTC. Full variable domain (remainder filled in from reference TRBV7-8 and TRBJ1-2): GAGVSQSPRYKVAKRGQDVALRCDPISGHVSLFWYQQALGQGPEFLTYFQNEAQLDKSGLPSDRFFAERPEGSVSTLKIQRTQQEDSAVYLCASSSPRGALGGYTFGSGTRLTVV.

This clone was seen only a few times. The chain combines TRBV4-1 with TRBJ1-1, with 8 nucleotides matching TRBD1. Germline loops: CDR1 MGHRA, CDR2 YSYEKL. The CDR3 length is 15 residues. V was clipped by 5 bases and J by 3 bases; unmatched bases: 8. CDR3 protein: CASSYWTGPHTEAFF. CDR3 DNA: TGCGCCAGCAGCTACTGGACAGGGCCGCACACTGAAGCTTTCTTT.

This chain joins TRBV13 and TRBJ2-1; 9 bases align to TRBD2. Trimming cost V 5 bases and J 7 bases; bases outside gene matches: 9. The length of the CDR3 is 15 residues. The germline V gene has CDR1 PRHDT and CDR2 FYEKMQ (reference sequence). CDR3 protein: CASSLTSGSSNEQFF. CDR3 nucleotides: TGTGCCAGCAGCCTTACTAGCGGGTCGTCAAATGAGCAGTTCTTC.

This sequence joins TRBV7-9 and TRBJ2-7; 8 nucleotides match TRBD2. Germline assignment: CDR1 SEHNR and CDR2 FQNEAQ (reference sequence). The CDR3 runs to 15 residues. With V trimmed by 6 bases and J by 4 bases, 11 bases remained unmatched. For the CDR3, the DNA is TGTGCCAGCAGTCCCATAGCGGGATATATGTACGAGCAGTACTTC. Translation: CASSPIAGYMYEQYF.

This chain uses TRBV11-2 with TRBJ2-7; D is uncertain. Germline loops: CDR1 SGHAT, CDR2 FQNNGV. This CDR3 has 13 amino acids. Trimming pared 1 base from V and 3 bases from J, leaving 7 bases between. CDR3 protein: CASSLGASYEQYF. The CDR3 DNA reads as TGTGCCAGCAGCTTAGGTGCTAGCTACGAGCAGTACTTC.

This clone was counted a few times. The chain joins TRBV19 to TRBJ2-3; TRBD2 matches at 9 bases. This CDR3 is built from 16 residues. The J segment lost 3 bases and the V segment lost 4 bases, leaving 8 bases of the junction unmatched. Germline assignment: CDR1 LNHDA and CDR2 SQIVND (reference sequence). The CDR3: CASSTNPGLATDTQYF. The CDR3 nucleotides read TGTGCCAGTAGTACCAACCCGGGACTAGCTACAGATACGCAGTATTTT.

The genes are TRBV5-1 and TRBJ1-2, with D hard to call. Germline V gene sequence: CDR1 SGHRS, CDR2 YFSETQ. The CDR3 covers 16 residues. V was pared by 6 bases and J by 3 bases, with 21 bases between. The CDR3 nucleotides read TGCGCCAGCACCAAATCAGGCATTCGGGGTGACTATGGCTACACCTTC. This encodes CASTKSGIRGDYGYTF.